Below are 20 T cell receptor beta chains sequenced from a single sample in a study of blood T cell repertoires in COVID-19. Libraries were prepared by immunoSEQ multiplex PCR; TCRdb keeps only in-frame clonotypes and omits some of them. Of about 57,000 clones in the sample, approximately 79% are singletons; the top ten hold more than 30%. The sequencing sample was made of peripheral blood. The source of these receptors is a human donor in a cohort sampled during active COVID-19.

The genes are TRBV27 and TRBJ2-7; 8 nucleotides agree with TRBD2. The CDR3 is 15 amino acids. V was clipped by 5 bases and J by 3 bases; unmatched bases: 9. Germline V CDR1 and CDR2: MNHEY, SMNVEV (reference sequence). CDR3 loop: CASSQKAGVGYEQYF. The CDR3 bases are TGTGCCAGCAGTCAGAAAGCGGGAGTCGGCTACGAGCAGTACTTC.

This chain connects TRBV19 to TRBJ2-7, with 8 nucleotides matching TRBD2. J lost 4 bases, V lost 4 bases, and 9 bases had no gene match. The germline gives CDR1 LNHDA, CDR2 SQIVND (reference sequence). This CDR3 is 15 amino acids long. This CDR3 is CASSTGGSGSYEQYF. CDR3 sequence (DNA): TGTGCCAGTAGTACCGGTGGGAGCGGGAGTTACGAGCAGTACTTC.

This chain uses TRBV2 with TRBJ2-2; TRBD2 agrees at 10 bases. Germline loops: CDR1 SNHLY, CDR2 FYNNEI. The CDR3 contains 15 residues. V was clipped by 6 bases and J by 5 bases; unmatched bases: 6. The CDR3 is CASRSSGSRTGELFF. The CDR3 nucleotides are TGTGCCAGCAGATCTAGCGGGAGCCGGACCGGGGAGCTGTTTTTT. Combining the CDR3 with reference TRBV2 and TRBJ2-2 gives the whole variable domain EPEVTQTPSHQVTQMGQEVILRCVPISNHLYFYWYRQILGQKVEFLVSFYNNEISEKSEIFDDQFSVERPDGSNFTLKIRSTKLEDSAMYFCASRSSGSRTGELFFGEGSRLTVL.

This clone has just a few counts. This chain joins TRBV6-5 and TRBJ2-7; possibly TRBD2 for D (7 bases). Looked up from germline, CDR1 is MNHEY and CDR2 is SVGAGI. This CDR3 comprises 13 residues. Between the trimmed V and J ends, which lost 11 bases and 0 bases, there was a span of 14 bases. In DNA form, the CDR3 reads TGTGCCGCTGGGAGGGGGGGCTCCTACGAGCAGTACTTC. Amino acids: CAAGRGGSYEQYF.

The V call is TRBV4-3, the J call TRBJ2-5, with 8 bases aligning to TRBD2. Germline V gene sequence: CDR1 LGHNA, CDR2 YSLEER. CDR3 length equals 15 residues. V dropped 1 base and J dropped 1; count of bases not matched to a gene: 2. The CDR3 protein is CASSQGRGVQETQYF. The CDR3 coding sequence is TGCGCCAGCAGCCAAGGGCGGGGGGTCCAAGAGACCCAGTACTTC.

V usage is TRBV29-1 and J usage is TRBJ2-1; 9 bases match TRBD2. The CDR3 spans 14 residues. CDR1 and CDR2 (germline): SQVTM, ANQGSEA. Losses at the gene ends were 5 bases for V and 10 bases for J; bases not matched to a gene: 12. The CDR3 protein is CSVPASGAMGEQFF. The CDR3 DNA sequence: TGCAGCGTTCCGGCTAGCGGGGCCATGGGGGAGCAGTTCTTC.

The V call is TRBV7-2, the J call TRBJ2-5; perhaps TRBD2 as D (5 bases). V shed 1 base and J shed 4 bases, with 7 bases lying between them. There are 13 residues in the CDR3. CDR1 is SGHTA and CDR2 is FQGNSA in the germline V gene. The CDR3 loop is CASSLGTSETQYF. In nucleotides, the CDR3 is TGTGCCAGCAGCTTAGGGACTTCAGAGACCCAGTACTTC.

The rearrangement links TRBV18 to TRBJ1-1; 9 positions match TRBD1. The CDR3 is made up of 15 amino acids. V shed 2 bases and J 4 bases; nucleotides not matched to a gene: 5. Germline V gene data show CDR1 as KGHSH and CDR2 as LQKENI. The CDR3 region has the DNA TGTGCCAGCTCACCATTGGGACAGGGTGGCACTGAAGCTTTCTTT. It is translated as CASSPLGQGGTEAFF.

V and J are TRBV11-3 and TRBJ1-2; D call uncertain. Germline CDR1 is SGHNT and CDR2 is YENEEA. There are 15 residues in the CDR3. V was shortened by 5 bases and J by 0 bases, with 13 bases between the two germline ends. In DNA, the CDR3 is TGTGCCAGCAGCCCAGGTTACAGAGCTAACTATGGCTACACCTTC. This gives the protein CASSPGYRANYGYTF.

The chain is built from TRBV5-1 and TRBJ1-1; TRBD1 is a possible D gene (5 bases). Germline-derived CDR1 and CDR2 are SGHRS and YFSETQ. The V end lost 5 bases, the J end lost 7 bases, and 24 bases lay between the germline ends. The CDR3 is 16 amino acids. The CDR3 sequence: CASRSGIQTGQGEAFF. In nucleotides, the CDR3 is TGCGCCAGCAGGTCAGGCATTCAAACAGGTCAGGGTGAAGCTTTCTTT.

The chain couples TRBV19 to TRBJ1-2; D might be TRBD1 (6 bases). CDR1 LNHDA and CDR2 SQIVND come from the germline V gene (reference sequence). V was pared by 9 bases and J by 8 bases, with 13 bases between. This CDR3 comprises 11 residues. The CDR3: CASRTAAGYTF. The CDR3 DNA reads TGTGCCAGCCGGACAGCCGCCGGCTACACCTTC.

The rearrangement joins TRBV11-3 to TRBJ2-3; D is perhaps TRBD2 (5 bases). This CDR3 comprises 15 residues. V was shortened by 1 base and J by 4 bases, with 12 bases between the two germline ends. The V gene's germline CDR1 is SGHNT and CDR2 YENEEA. This CDR3 is CASSLAGSPPDTQYF. The CDR3 nucleotides read TGTGCCAGCAGCTTAGCGGGGAGCCCCCCAGATACGCAGTATTTT.

V gene TRBV7-8 combines with J gene TRBJ1-2, with TRBD1 matching over 8 bases. CDR1 is SGHVS, CDR2 FQNEAQ, per germline. The CDR3 is 15 residues long. The junction had 9 bases not matched to a gene; V was cut back by 4 bases and J by 5 bases. DNA of the CDR3: TGTGCCAGCAGCTCTCAGGGGGCGACAGGGTATGGCTACACCTTC. Encoded protein: CASSSQGATGYGYTF.

This rearrangement joins TRBV6-1 to TRBJ2-3, with TRBD2 identical over 9 bases. Germline CDR1 is MNHNS and CDR2 is SASEGT. CDR3 length: 16 residues. After removal of 2 bases from V and 2 bases from J, the junction contained 5 bases not matched to a gene. For the CDR3, the DNA is TGTGCCAGCAGTGAATCGACTAGCGGAACCACAGATACGCAGTATTTT. Translating gives CASSESTSGTTDTQYF.

The chain joins TRBV9 to TRBJ2-1, with 7 bases aligning to TRBD2. V lost 0 bases, J lost 5 bases, and 5 bases stayed unmatched. CDR3 size: 15 residues. CDR1 is SGDLS, CDR2 YYNGEE, per germline. The CDR3 protein is CASSVGLAANNEQFF. The CDR3 nucleotides are TGTGCCAGCAGCGTAGGGCTAGCGGCGAACAATGAGCAGTTCTTC.

The chain links TRBV19 to TRBJ2-1, with 9 bases identical to TRBD1. CDR1 is LNHDA and CDR2 is SQIVND in the germline V gene (reference sequence). The ends lost 5 bases at V and 8 bases at J; junction bases unmatched: 7. The CDR3 totals 14 residues. The CDR3 coding sequence is TGTGCCAGTAGTTCCGGGACAGGGAGTTATGAGCAGTTCTTC. The encoded protein is CASSSGTGSYEQFF.

V is TRBV7-2 and J is TRBJ2-3; 13 bases agree with TRBD2. This CDR3 spans 18 amino acids. The germline V gene has CDR1 SGHTA and CDR2 FQGNSA. Trimming took 1 base from V and 2 from J; bases not matched to a gene: 6. The CDR3 nucleotides are TGTGCCAGCAGCTTAGGGCGACTAGCGGGAGGACCCACAGATACGCAGTATTTT. It translates to CASSLGRLAGGPTDTQYF.

The CDR3 sequence: CAISLQGKSTEAFF. Written as DNA, the CDR3 is TGTGCCATCAGTCTACAGGGTAAAAGCACTGAAGCTTTCTTT. The chain carries TRBV10-3 and TRBJ1-1, with D tentatively TRBD1 (6 bases). Germline lookup yields CDR1 ENHRY and CDR2 SYGVKD. Trimming pared 5 bases from V and 4 bases from J, leaving 14 bases between. The CDR3 sequence is 14 residues long.

The genes are TRBV3-1 (or the pseudogene TRBV3-2) and TRBJ2-5; D gene ambiguous. The CDR3 has 15 residues. Germline V lookup: CDR1 LGHDT, CDR2 YNNKEL (reference sequence). V gave up 3 bases and J gave up 5 bases, with 16 bases separating them. This CDR3 reads CASSHRGQSAETQYF. The CDR3 DNA reads as TGTGCCAGCAGCCACCGAGGTCAGTCCGCGGAGACCCAGTACTTC.

The chain uses TRBV4-2 and TRBJ2-7; TRBD2 agrees at 9 bases. The CDR3 is 16 amino acids. V lost 4 bases to trimming and J lost 2 bases; unmatched junction nucleotides: 9. In germline, CDR1 is LGHNA, CDR2 YNFKEQ. CDR3 in DNA: TGTGCCAGCAGCCCAAAGAGCGGGGGGCGGGCCTACGAGCAGTACTTC. This encodes CASSPKSGGRAYEQYF.